These 20 T cell receptor beta chains originate from one sample sequenced in a study of shared clonotypes between healthy human individuals. Sequencing used immunoSEQ multiplex PCR; TCRdb keeps in-frame clones, though not all of them. The sample has 1.6 million or so clones, approximately 96% seen once. The sample was naive CD4+ T cells sorted from blood. Subset: CD45RA+ positively selected. The receptors come from a man younger than 45 in good health.

For the CDR3, the DNA is TGTGCCAGTAGTATAGCCCGACAGCTGAAGAACACTGAAGCTTTCTTT. This encodes CASSIARQLKNTEAFF. The genes are TRBV19 and TRBJ1-1, with D tentatively TRBD1 (5 bases). CDR1 is LNHDA and CDR2 is SQIVND in the germline V gene (reference sequence). Trimming pared 1 base from V and 1 base from J, leaving 13 bases between. The CDR3 spans 16 residues. The full variable domain, with the rest looked up from reference TRBV19 and TRBJ1-1, is DGGITQSPKYLFRKEGQNVTLSCEQNLNHDAMYWYRQDPGQGLRLIYYSQIVNDFQKGDIAEGYSVSREKKESFPLTVTSAQKNPTAFYLCASSIARQLKNTEAFFGQGTRLTVV.

The rearrangement joins TRBV10-3 to TRBJ2-2; TRBD1 matches at 8 bases. The CDR3 loop spans 20 amino acids. V dropped 4 bases and J dropped 5; count of bases not matched to a gene: 21. Germline V gene data show CDR1 as ENHRY and CDR2 as SYGVKD. This chain's CDR3 is CAISGPSSPRQGIRTGELFF. The DNA of the CDR3 is TGTGCCATCAGTGGCCCATCCTCCCCTAGACAGGGGATAAGGACCGGGGAGCTGTTTTTT.

In regard to this clone: One junction end disagrees with the germline gene, perhaps due to a read error. This chain joins TRBV5-4 and TRBJ2-1; D is tentatively TRBD1 or TRBD2 (5 bases each). The CDR3 is 15 amino acids. Germline CDR1 SGHNT, CDR2 YYREEE (reference sequence). This chain's CDR3 is CASSPRDQGYSEQFF. The CDR3 DNA follows: TGTGCCAGCAGCCCCAGGGACCAGGGATACAGTGAGCAGTTCTTC.

This clone came up once. The sample has other DNA sequences that encode this CDR3 too. The chain uses TRBV5-1 and TRBJ2-7; no clear D gene. The V end lost 0 bases, the J end lost 0 bases, and 7 bases lay between the germline ends. The length of the CDR3 is 14 residues. Germline V gene data show CDR1 as SGHRS and CDR2 as YFSETQ. CDR3 residues: CASSLVGSSYEQYF. CDR3 DNA: TGCGCCAGCAGCTTGGTAGGGTCCTCCTACGAGCAGTACTTC.

The DNA of the CDR3 is TGTGCCAGCAGCTCCTGGACTAGCGGAAGCTCCTACAATGAGCAGTTCTTC. Its protein product is CASSSWTSGSSYNEQFF. The chain joins TRBV7-6 to TRBJ2-1, with 10 positions matching TRBD2. V lost 4 bases, J lost 0 bases, and 6 bases stayed unmatched. This CDR3 comprises 17 residues. CDR1 and CDR2 from the germline V gene are SGHVS and FNYEAQ.

The CDR3 nucleotides are TGTGCCATCAGCACCGGGACAGGGGATACTGAAGCTTTCTTT. Translated, it gives CAISTGTGDTEAFF. The chain combines TRBV10-3 with TRBJ1-1; 10 nucleotides match TRBD1. This CDR3 region has 14 residues. CDR1 is ENHRY and CDR2 is SYGVKD in the germline V gene. The junction had 6 bases not matched to a gene; V was cut back by 6 bases and J by 5 bases.

The rearrangement uses TRBV6-1 and TRBJ1-2; TRBD1 matches at 8 bases. In germline, CDR1 is MNHNS, CDR2 SASEGT. V shed 8 bases and J 4 bases; nucleotides not matched to a gene: 9. The CDR3 length is 14 residues. CDR3 residues: CASGLDRVVYGYTF. The CDR3 DNA sequence: TGTGCCAGCGGGTTGGACAGGGTCGTCTATGGCTACACCTTC.

The chain links TRBV9 to TRBJ2-1; D gene uncertain. The CDR3 consists of 15 residues. V lost 2 bases and J 3 bases, leaving 12 bases between the germline ends. Germline values: CDR1 SGDLS, CDR2 YYNGEE. CDR3 in amino acids: CASSVGVVHYNEQFF. CDR3 sequence (DNA): TGTGCCAGCAGCGTTGGGGTGGTCCACTACAATGAGCAGTTCTTC.

The chain has TRBV10-3 and TRBJ2-2; D perhaps matches TRBD1 (6 bases). The length of the CDR3 is 15 residues. Germline-derived CDR1 and CDR2 are ENHRY and SYGVKD. The V end was cut by 2 bases, the J end by 7 bases, with 14 bases between. Here the CDR3 DNA reads TGTGCCATCAGTGAGCGACAGGTTATAGGCGGGGAGCTGTTTTTT. Translated, it gives CAISERQVIGGELFF.

This clone was found a few times. This sequence joins TRBV6-1 and TRBJ1-5; D unclear. Germline V CDR1 and CDR2: MNHNS, SASEGT. Deletions cut 2 bases from V and 11 bases from J, with 7 bases between. This CDR3 is 11 amino acids long. The CDR3 nucleotides are TGTGCCAGCAGTGAACCTACGGCCCAGCATTTT. Amino acid sequence: CASSEPTAQHF.

This clone has only one observation. J is TRBJ1-2 and V is TRBV19, with D unclear. Per germline, CDR1 LNHDA and CDR2 SQIVND (reference sequence). The CDR3 contains 14 residues. Trimming pared 7 bases from V and 2 bases from J, leaving 14 bases between. CDR3 amino acids: CASIDTGGNYGYTF. The CDR3 DNA follows: TGTGCCAGTATCGACACTGGAGGGAACTATGGCTACACCTTC.

This clone was observed once. The CDR3 loop reads CASAKGQVYEQYF. Here the CDR3 DNA reads TGTGCCAGCGCAAAGGGACAGGTCTACGAGCAGTACTTC. The chain has TRBV7-2 and TRBJ2-7; 8 bases align to TRBD1. The CDR3 extends over 13 amino acids. J was trimmed by 3 bases and V by 8 bases; bases with no gene match: 6. Per the germline V gene, CDR1 is SGHTA and CDR2 is FQGNSA. Filled out from reference TRBV7-2 and TRBJ2-7, the complete variable domain reads GAGVSQSPSNKVTEKGKDVELRCDPISGHTALYWYRQSLGQGLEFLIYFQGNSAPDKSGLPSDRFSAERTGGSVSTLTIQRTQQEDSAVYLCASAKGQVYEQYFGPGTRLTVT.

V usage is TRBV10-3 and J usage is TRBJ2-2; TRBD2 agrees at 7 bases. V lost 6 bases to trimming and J lost 3 bases; unmatched junction nucleotides: 4. The CDR3 extends over 14 amino acids. In germline, CDR1 is ENHRY, CDR2 SYGVKD. The CDR3 region has the DNA TGTGCCATCAGCCTTCTAGCGGACACCGGGGAGCTGTTTTTT. Its protein is CAISLLADTGELFF.

The chain combines TRBV5-1 with TRBJ1-2; D unresolved. Trimming took 1 base from V and 3 from J, leaving 10 bases between them. CDR1 is SGHRS and CDR2 is YFSETQ in the germline V gene. CDR3 length: 14 residues. The DNA of the CDR3 is TGCGCCAGCAGCTTGCTCGGGGTGGACTATGGCTACACCTTC. Amino acid sequence: CASSLLGVDYGYTF. Drawing the rest from reference TRBV5-1 and TRBJ1-2, the complete variable domain is KAGVTQTPRYLIKTRGQQVTLSCSPISGHRSVSWYQQTPGQGLQFLFEYFSETQRNKGNFPGRFSGRQFSNSRSEMNVSTLELGDSALYLCASSLLGVDYGYTFGSGTRLTVV.

V is TRBV23-1 and J is TRBJ2-2; TRBD1 aligns across 8 bases. TRBV23-1 is filed as an ORF, its function uncertain. J lost 4 bases, V lost 0 bases, and 7 bases had no gene match. CDR3 length: 17 residues. The CDR3: CASSQSATGASTGELFF. The CDR3 nucleotides read TGCGCCAGCAGTCAATCCGCGACAGGGGCAAGCACCGGGGAGCTGTTTTTT.

The chain carries TRBV29-1 and TRBJ1-4; D is ambiguous. Trimming removed 7 bases at V and 3 bases at J, with 12 bases between. The CDR3 extends over 13 amino acids. The germline V gene encodes CDR1 SQVTM and CDR2 ANQGSEA. The CDR3 DNA sequence: TGCAGCGCTGGGCACGACCCTAATGAAAAACTGTTTTTT. It translates to CSAGHDPNEKLFF.

The V gene is TRBV28, the J gene TRBJ1-4; maybe TRBD1 (6 bases). Germline CDR1 is MDHEN and CDR2 is SYDVKM. This CDR3 has 14 amino acids. Trimming removed 6 bases from V and 8 bases from J, with 16 bases in between. Here the CDR3 DNA reads TGTGCCAGCAGCCCGGGACAACACGGCGAAAAACTGTTTTTT. Translated: CASSPGQHGEKLFF. The full variable domain, its missing parts supplied by reference TRBV28 and TRBJ1-4, is DVKVTQSSRYLVKRTGEKVFLECVQDMDHENMFWYRQDPGLGLRLIYFSYDVKMKEKGDIPEGYSVSREKKERFSLILESASTNQTSMYLCASSPGQHGEKLFFGSGTQLSVL.

The chain is built from TRBV7-2 and TRBJ2-5; D is possibly TRBD2 (6 bases). The CDR3 length is 14 residues. Trimming shortened V by 5 bases and J by 5 bases, and 15 bases separated the two germline ends. The germline gives CDR1 SGHTA, CDR2 FQGNSA. The CDR3 sequence is CASSPVGGEETQYF. CDR3 nucleotides: TGTGCCAGCAGCCCAGTGGGAGGCGAGGAGACCCAGTACTTC.

As concerns this clone: The identical CDR3 is also encoded by other nucleotide sequences in the sample. The chain carries TRBV9 and TRBJ1-3; D is unresolved. V gave up 4 bases and J gave up 3 bases, with 5 bases separating them. CDR3 length: 12 residues. Per germline, CDR1 SGDLS and CDR2 YYNGEE. The CDR3 reads CASSPGGNTIYF. In nucleotides, the CDR3 is TGTGCCAGCAGCCCCGGTGGAAACACCATATATTTT.

The genes are TRBV7-2 and TRBJ1-5; tentatively, D is TRBD1 (5 bases). This CDR3 region has 14 residues. V was trimmed by 5 bases and J by 6 bases, leaving 14 bases between them. Germline values: CDR1 SGHTA, CDR2 FQGNSA. This CDR3 reads CASSGQGLFQPQHF. In DNA form, the CDR3 reads TGTGCCAGCAGCGGTCAGGGCCTATTTCAGCCCCAGCATTTT.